This record looks at one T cell receptor beta chain sequence and its context. Its antigen is still unknown. Within one base of it there is no much larger clone, and no base qualities were kept. TCRbeta CDR3 regions were amplified from genomic DNA using the immunoSEQ Assay, a bias-controlled multiplex PCR. The authors processed their data as follows. Nucleated cell counts per sample were estimated from amplification of reference gene primers within the assay. To quantify the absolute abundance of each unique TCRbeta CDR3 rearrangement, sequence reads were collapsed and filtered. For each sample, productive Simpson clonality was calculated as the square root of Simpson's diversity index over productive rearrangements. The table comes from immuneACCESS by way of TCRdb, which keeps in-frame sequences with V and J called. Part of the clones is missing from these tables; in studies checked, under half for an unresolved V gene and the rest for unknown reasons. V, J and clone size are those of that table, while D and trimming were read from the DNA. The sample has about 300,000 clones on record, around 90% of them singletons. The top ten clones comprise less than 6% of the sample.

Enrolling through a virtual design, the prospective study's participants ranged in age from roughly 18 to 95 years and lived across 24 United States geographic areas. In the prospective study, cohorts were assigned on the basis of participant-reported clinical history obtained from a screening survey and a study questionnaire. Recovered participants in ImmuneRACE Cohort 3 were defined by two consecutive negative NP/OP PCR tests, clearance by a healthcare professional, or resolution of symptoms. In the prospective study, mobile phlebotomists collected whole blood, serum and a nasopharyngeal or oropharyngeal swab from each participant. Participants in the prospective study had the option to provide additional blood draws and questionnaires over an approximately two-month period. Prospective study blood samples were shipped either frozen or at room temperature before DNA extraction. The data were obtained in a study of blood T cell repertoires in COVID-19 (dated by TCRdb to about 2020). Study-wide context: Samples from collaborators originated in the United States, Italy and Spain and spanned both the acute and convalescent phases of COVID-19. The material from the prospective study consisted of cDNA or gDNA derived from T cells, B-cell-depleted T cells, or PBMCs. Subjects who had been exposed to COVID-19, were actively infected with it, or had recovered from it provided the deeply sampled blood TCRbeta repertoires that made up the dataset. The repertoires were released in a freely available public database meant as a resource for research on the immune response to SARS-CoV-2. The samples were drawn from the first 160 participants of the ongoing ImmuneRACE study and from 1,254 subjects provided by 6 global collaborators. A de-identified subject ID, COVID-19 status, age in years and sex were almost always included in the sample metadata. Where HLA class I and class II types were available, the types were taken from metadata supplied by the sample provider, not from assay-based typing. General conclusions and limits of the study: Clinical and demographic metadata were provided uncurated, with the amount varying by source and participant.

The TCR was taken from a woman aged 30 to 39 who had recovered from COVID-19. Sequences were obtained from PBMCs or T cells enriched from blood (not recorded which).

The DNA sequence is given as TGTGCCAGCAGCCCTCCCGGCCGTAATGGGGGGGCGCTCCCACCCCTCCACTTT. Translated, it gives CASSPPGRNGGALPPLHF. The V and J segments used are TRBV7-2 and TRBJ1-6; TRBD1 is perhaps the D gene, given 6 matching bases. The CDR3 sequence holds 18 residues, the cysteine and phenylalanine included. Only CDR3 DNA remains: 54 bases, in frame from the first base. Per the germline V gene, SGHTA is the CDR1 and FQGNSA is the CDR2. V is pared back by 5 bases and J by 11 bases, with 28 bases lying between the germline termini. Reference TRBV7-2 and TRBJ1-6 genes cover what lies past the CDR3, so the full variable domain is GAGVSQSPSNKVTEKGKDVELRCDPISGHTALYWYRQSLGQGLEFLIYFQGNSAPDKSGLPSDRFSAERTGGSVSTLTIQRTQQEDSAVYLCASSPPGRNGGALPPLHFGNGTRLTVT.